The 23 T cell receptor beta chains below come from one sample, sequenced in a study of Ad26.COV2.S vaccination and SARS-CoV-2 variants. Treatment denoted: some 20 received Ad26.COV2.S at low or high dose, single or two shots; roughly 5 received placebo; per-sample allocation not given. Following the first vaccine or placebo injection, samples were taken on day 63. The table came from immunoSEQ multiplex PCR; TCRdb's copy has only in-frame clones and leaves some out. Among approximately 500,000 clones listed, around 85% were seen once. Sequenced here: peripheral blood, sampled in a trial of Ad26.COV2.S vaccine versus placebo. Receptors were obtained from a person aged 18-60 years who received the Ad26.COV2.S COVID-19 vaccine or a placebo.

The chain couples TRBV14 to TRBJ2-1; a possible D gene is TRBD2 (6 bases). V shed 4 bases and J shed 3 bases, with 16 bases lying between them. The length of the CDR3 is 16 residues. Germline CDR1 reads SGHDN; CDR2 reads FVKESK. CDR3 sequence reads: CASSRPGTAIYNEQFF. Written as DNA, the CDR3 is TGTGCCAGCAGCCGACCCGGGACTGCCATCTACAATGAGCAGTTCTTC. The full variable domain, in which reference TRBV14 and TRBJ2-1 provide the parts outside the CDR3, is EAGVTQFPSHSVIEKGQTVTLRCDPISGHDNLYWYRRVMGKEIKFLLHFVKESKQDESGMPNNRFLAERTGGTYSTLKVQPAELEDSGVYFCASSRPGTAIYNEQFFGPGTRLTVL.

Comments on this clone: A junction boundary mismatches the germline segment, possibly from a read error. The rearrangement joins TRBV7-2 to TRBJ1-4; the D gene is possibly TRBD1 (5 bases). The length of the CDR3 is 16 residues. Looked up from germline, CDR1 is SGHTA and CDR2 is FQGNSA. CDR3 nucleotide sequence: TGTGCCAGCAGCCTAGCGGGGCCCGGGACTAATGAAAAACTGTTTTTT. This translates into CASSLAGPGTNEKLFF.

V gene TRBV4-2 combines with J gene TRBJ2-7, with D perhaps matching TRBD1 or TRBD2 (7 bases each). In germline, CDR1 is LGHNA, CDR2 YNFKEQ. V was cut by 3 bases and J by 1 base, with 19 bases left in between. The CDR3 sequence is 17 residues long. DNA of the CDR3: TGTGCCAGCAGCCACCTGAGGGGGGGACAGTATTCCTACGAGCAGTACTTC. Amino acid sequence: CASSHLRGGQYSYEQYF.

Only one count was recorded for this clone. The rearrangement uses TRBV28 and TRBJ1-1; the D is unclear. Trimming shortened V by 2 bases and J by 0 bases, and 13 bases separated the two germline ends. This CDR3 comprises 16 residues. Per the germline V gene, CDR1 is MDHEN and CDR2 is SYDVKM. CDR3 protein: CASSLRGGGMNTEAFF. In DNA form, the CDR3 reads TGTGCCAGCAGTTTACGAGGTGGAGGGATGAACACTGAAGCTTTCTTT.

The chain joins TRBV7-2 to TRBJ1-4; TRBD1 aligns across 7 bases. V was pared by 1 base and J by 7 bases, with 3 bases of the junction left unmatched. The CDR3 runs to 14 residues. The germline gives CDR1 SGHTA, CDR2 FQGNSA. Written as DNA, the CDR3 is TGTGCCAGCAGCTTAGGAGGGACAGTTGAAAAACTGTTTTTT. Amino acid sequence: CASSLGGTVEKLFF.

The chain recombines TRBV3-1 (or the pseudogene TRBV3-2) with TRBJ1-6; 9 bases fit TRBD1. Germline CDR1 and CDR2: LGHDT and YNNKEL (reference sequence). Trimming removed 10 bases from V and 9 bases from J; junction bases left unmatched: 13. The CDR3 has 15 amino acids. CDR3 nucleotides: TGTGCCACAGCCCCGGACAGGGGTTGGTCTTCACCCCTCCACTTT. It yields the protein CATAPDRGWSSPLHF.

A single count supports this clone. The CDR3 region is CASSLVGEKLFF. DNA for the CDR3: TGTGCCAGCAGTTTAGTCGGTGAAAAACTGTTTTTT. This chain joins TRBV12-3 or TRBV12-4 and TRBJ1-4; the D is unclear. The CDR3 sequence is 12 residues long. The V gene lost 1 base and the J gene lost 7 bases, with 4 bases spanning the gap.

The chain is built from TRBV19 and TRBJ1-1, with 7 bases lining up with TRBD1. V gave up 1 base and J gave up 9 bases; unmatched junction bases: 5. Per germline, CDR1 LNHDA and CDR2 SQIVND (reference sequence). CDR3 length equals 13 residues. CDR3: CASSIGGRGKAFF. CDR3 coding DNA: TGTGCCAGTAGTATAGGGGGCAGGGGGAAAGCTTTCTTT.

The rearrangement links TRBV4-2 to TRBJ1-3; D is undetermined. The V gene's germline CDR1 is LGHNA and CDR2 YNFKEQ. With 0 bases removed from V and 0 bases from J, the gap between germline ends came to 9 bases. The CDR3 consists of 16 residues. The CDR3 here is CASSQDSSYSGNTIYF. CDR3 nucleotides: TGTGCCAGCAGCCAAGATAGTTCCTACTCTGGAAACACCATATATTTT.

This clone was recorded only once. J is TRBJ2-1 and V is TRBV5-1; TRBD2 agrees at 7 bases. Trimming removed 3 bases from V and 4 bases from J; junction bases left unmatched: 7. Per germline, CDR1 SGHRS and CDR2 YFSETQ. The CDR3 has 15 amino acids. CDR3 DNA: TGCGCCAGCAGCTCCGGACTAGGGCCTTACAATGAGCAGTTCTTC. Residues: CASSSGLGPYNEQFF.

The genes are TRBV15 and TRBJ1-5; maybe TRBD1 (5 bases). CDR1 is LNHNV and CDR2 is YYDKDF in the germline V gene (reference sequence). Trimming shortened V by 5 bases and J by 4 bases, and 9 bases separated the two germline ends. This CDR3 is 13 amino acids long. CDR3 in amino acids: CATSHDRNQPQHF. CDR3 coding DNA: TGTGCCACCAGCCATGACAGAAATCAGCCCCAGCATTTT.

The rearrangement joins TRBV19 to TRBJ2-1; D is undetermined. V gave up 2 bases and J gave up 8 bases, with 7 bases separating them. The CDR3 has 12 amino acids. Germline CDR1 and CDR2: LNHDA and SQIVND (reference sequence). The CDR3 DNA is TGTGCCAGTAGTATATGGTCTTATGAGCAGTTCTTC. Its protein is CASSIWSYEQFF.

This clone was seen just once. The V gene is TRBV5-1, the J gene TRBJ2-1; either TRBD1 or TRBD2 may fit D (5 bases each). Germline V gives CDR1 SGHRS, CDR2 YFSETQ. Trimming pared 3 bases from V and 3 bases from J, leaving 16 bases between. The CDR3 has 16 residues. DNA of the CDR3: TGCGCCAGCAGCTGGCGGACTTTAGGGGACTACAATGAGCAGTTCTTC. Protein sequence: CASSWRTLGDYNEQFF.

The rearrangement joins TRBV27 to TRBJ1-1; 7 nucleotides agree with TRBD1. Losses at the gene ends were 3 bases for V and 6 bases for J; bases not matched to a gene: 7. Germline CDR1 and CDR2: MNHEY and SMNVEV (reference sequence). The CDR3 is 14 residues long. The CDR3 loop reads CASSLDRLGAEAFF. Written as DNA, the CDR3 is TGTGCCAGCAGTTTGGACAGGCTCGGGGCTGAAGCTTTCTTT.

The chain recombines TRBV6-2 or TRBV6-3 with TRBJ1-5, with a possible D match to TRBD1 (6 bases). V was clipped by 4 bases and J by 12 bases, with 10 bases between them. CDR1 is MNHEY and CDR2 is SVGEGT in the germline V gene. The CDR3 runs to 11 residues. CDR3 bases: TGTGCCAGCAGTTTACAGGGTCTCCAGCATTTT. Residues: CASSLQGLQHF.

The chain carries TRBV6-2 or TRBV6-3 and TRBJ2-7; D remains unclear. Germline V gene data show CDR1 as MNHEY and CDR2 as SVGEGT. The CDR3 is 14 amino acids. Trimming removed 8 bases at V and 6 bases at J, with 20 bases between. The CDR3 bases are TGTGCCAGCTGCCTTGCCGCCACCGGCGCCGAGCAGTACTTC. Protein sequence: CASCLAATGAEQYF.

V usage is TRBV4-1 and J usage is TRBJ2-1; D remains unclear. This CDR3 contains 16 residues. Germline loops: CDR1 MGHRA, CDR2 YSYEKL. With 0 bases removed from V and 0 bases from J, the gap between germline ends came to 9 bases. CDR3 loop: CASSQDHLSSYNEQFF. CDR3 sequence (DNA): TGCGCCAGCAGCCAAGATCACTTAAGCTCCTACAATGAGCAGTTCTTC.

The genes are TRBV30 and TRBJ1-2; 7 nucleotides line up with TRBD1. This CDR3 spans 16 amino acids. CDR1 is GTSNPN and CDR2 is SVGIG in the germline V gene (reference sequence). The V segment lost 0 bases and the J segment 4 bases; nucleotides outside the gene matches: 11. The CDR3 sequence: CAWSVRTGRHGYGYTF. DNA of the CDR3: TGTGCCTGGAGTGTCCGGACAGGTCGCCACGGCTATGGCTACACCTTC.

This chain uses TRBV21-1 with TRBJ2-3; the DNA was not compared with TRBD1, the D call given in the table. TRBV21-1 is annotated as a pseudogene. There are 16 residues in the CDR3. CDR3 sequence: CASSNDQPTGSDTQYF. CDR3 DNA sequence: TGTGCCAGCAGCAACGACCAACCGACAGGGTCCGATACGCAGTATTTT.

CDR3 protein: CASSRPGTQETQYF. The CDR3 DNA reads as TGTGCCAGCAGTCGGCCCGGGACGCAAGAGACCCAGTACTTC. The rearrangement links TRBV27 to TRBJ2-5; D is possibly TRBD1 or TRBD2 (5 bases each). The CDR3 has 14 residues. The germline V and J ends were trimmed by 5 bases and 2 bases, with 12 bases remaining between them. Germline V CDR1 and CDR2: MNHEY, SMNVEV (reference sequence).

The V call is TRBV18, the J call TRBJ2-2; 7 positions agree with TRBD1. The V gene's germline CDR1 is KGHSH and CDR2 LQKENI. Trimming cost V 5 bases and J 9 bases; bases outside gene matches: 3. The length of the CDR3 is 12 residues. In DNA form, the CDR3 reads TGTGCCAGCTCATCACAGGGGCGGGAGCTGTTTTTT. It encodes CASSSQGRELFF.

V is TRBV11-1 and J is TRBJ2-6; tentatively, D is TRBD1 (6 bases). CDR1 is SGHAT and CDR2 is FQDESV in the germline V gene (reference sequence). Trimming removed 4 bases from V and 1 base from J, with 11 bases in between. The CDR3 length is 16 residues. The CDR3 sequence is CASSSRDRSGANVLTF. CDR3 DNA: TGTGCCAGCAGCTCTCGAGACAGGTCTGGGGCCAACGTCCTGACTTTC.

The chain recombines TRBV6-6 with TRBJ2-1; 11 bases are shared with TRBD2. The junction had 3 bases not matched to a gene; V was cut back by 4 bases and J by 4 bases. Germline V gene lookup returns CDR1 MNHNY and CDR2 SVGAGI (reference sequence). The CDR3 runs to 15 residues. The CDR3 spells CASSSVAGGYNEQFF. The CDR3 region has the DNA TGTGCCAGCAGTTCAGTAGCGGGAGGGTACAATGAGCAGTTCTTC.